These 5 T cell receptor beta chains share one sample of origin, sequenced in a study of T cell responses to AZD1222 COVID-19 vaccine (dated by TCRdb to about 2021). Library construction relied on the immunoSEQ multiplex PCR assay. Entries here come from immuneACCESS through TCRdb and include only in-frame sequences with V and J called. Some clones fail to appear in such tables; in the studies checked, an unresolved V gene covers under half of the shortfall, and the cause of the remainder is unknown. The sample table records more than 70,000 clones; about 85% of these occur just once. Of the sample, under 1.5% falls within the top ten clones. Explained via the paper, the time point label denotes: about 28 days (+/-7) after the second vaccine dose. This specimen consisted of peripheral blood, obtained 28 days after the second AZD1222 dose. These receptors were obtained from an adult who received the AZD1222 COVID-19 vaccine.

This rearrangement joins TRBV2 to TRBJ1-2; 8 bases are a match to TRBD1. Losses at the gene ends were 7 bases for V and 3 bases for J; bases not matched to a gene: 4. The CDR3 extends over 13 amino acids. CDR1 is SNHLY, CDR2 FYNNEI, per germline. The CDR3 region has the DNA TGTGCCAGCATAGCAGGGGGCGACTATGGCTACACCTTC. Its translation: CASIAGGDYGYTF.

J is TRBJ2-1 and V is TRBV7-9; 7 bases are shared with TRBD2. CDR1 and CDR2 (germline): SEHNR, FQNEAQ (reference sequence). The V segment lost 3 bases and the J segment 2 bases; nucleotides outside the gene matches: 1. This CDR3 contains 14 residues. The CDR3 spells CASSFAGAYNEQFF. In DNA, the CDR3 is TGTGCCAGCAGCTTCGCGGGGGCCTACAATGAGCAGTTCTTC.

This clone was seen once. This chain connects TRBV18 to TRBJ2-1, with TRBD2 matching 7 bases. There are 15 residues in the CDR3. Germline V gene sequence: CDR1 KGHSH, CDR2 LQKENI. Trimming cost V 3 bases and J 7 bases; bases outside gene matches: 9. In DNA form, the CDR3 reads TGTGCCAGCTCACCCCAACAGCGGGGAGGGAATGAGCAGTTCTTC. It yields the protein CASSPQQRGGNEQFF.

The chain links TRBV4-2 to TRBJ2-4; D is undetermined. Germline V gene lookup returns CDR1 LGHNA and CDR2 YNFKEQ. Between the trimmed V and J ends, which lost 4 bases and 8 bases, there was a span of 12 bases. The CDR3 extends over 13 amino acids. CDR3 protein: CASSRDDRDIQYF. CDR3 DNA: TGTGCCAGCAGCCGGGATGACCGGGACATTCAGTACTTC.

The chain joins TRBV9 to TRBJ2-2; 7 bases match TRBD2. V lost 0 bases, J lost 1 base, and 3 bases stayed unmatched. Germline V CDR1 and CDR2: SGDLS, YYNGEE. The CDR3 is made up of 16 amino acids. The CDR3 coding sequence is TGTGCCAGCAGCGTAGGCCAGCGGGGGAACACCGGGGAGCTGTTTTTT. Amino acids: CASSVGQRGNTGELFF.